This TCR beta chain came from a study of identical twins' blood T cells. This clonotype has a handful of counts. TCRdb processed the 5' RACE reads anew with MiXCR; each CDR3 protein has one entry. The table lists fewer than 450,000 distinct CDR3 sequences, about 28% of them singletons. V lost 6 bases and J 5 bases, leaving 11 bases between the germline ends. This CDR3 region has 12 residues. The germline V gene has CDR1 SGHDT and CDR2 YYEEEE. The clonotype comes from a woman between 18 and 50 years old in good health. The gene calls are TRBV5-6 and TRBJ1-1, with unresolved D. Material for sequencing was PBMCs. CDR3 in DNA: TGTGCCAGCACCGCCGGGCCAACTGAAGCTTTCTTT. This codes for CASTAGPTEAFF.